Below are 24 T cell receptor beta chains sequenced from a single sample in a study of T cells in women clearing cervical HPV infection. Profiled with immunoSEQ multiplex PCR; TCRdb holds only in-frame clones, not every one. The table gives approximately 44,000 clones; the top ten clones make up 7.6% of it. The sequenced material came from blood buffy coat. These receptors came from a woman between 18 and 75 years old with a cervical HPV16 infection that either progressed to CIN3+ or cleared (not recorded which).

Turning to this clone: The CDR3 is cut off 3 residues early in the read; its end comes from the germline J gene. J is TRBJ1-2 and V is TRBV29-1; 7 bases map to TRBD1. Germline CDR1 is SQVTM and CDR2 is ANQGSEA. The CDR3 covers 13 residues. The trim removed 3 bases at V and 4 bases at J, leaving 5 bases unmatched. The CDR3 sequence: CSVDAGGRYGYTF. The sequenced CDR3 bases are TGCAGCGTTGACGCAGGGGGACGCTATGGC. The variable domain in full, completed from reference TRBV29-1 and TRBJ1-2, reads SAVISQKPSRDICQRGTSLTIQCQVDSQVTMMFWYRQQPGQSLTLIATANQGSEATYESGFVIDKFPISRPNLTFSTLTVSNMSPEDSSIYLCSVDAGGRYGYTFGSGTRLTVV.

On this clone itself: Read sequence stops 3 residues before the CDR3 end, and the germline J gene provides the missing end. This chain connects TRBV28 to TRBJ2-7; tentatively, D is TRBD2 (6 bases). The CDR3 extends over 19 amino acids. V was trimmed by 5 bases and J by 3 bases, leaving 29 bases between them. Per germline, CDR1 MDHEN and CDR2 SYDVKM. CDR3 DNA, as far as it was read: TGTGCCAGCAGTGAGCAAAGACAGTATCGGGGACTCAGGTTCTACGAG. The encoded protein is CASSEQRQYRGLRFYE. The CDR3 in its entirety is CASSEQRQYRGLRFYEQYF.

Notes on this clone: The observed sequence ends 3 residues before the CDR3 terminus, with the missing tail filled in from the germline J gene. The chain uses TRBV18 and TRBJ2-3; 8 bases map to TRBD2. The CDR3 is 17 amino acids. Trimming took 5 bases from V and 0 from J; bases not matched to a gene: 10. Per the germline V gene, CDR1 is KGHSH and CDR2 is LQKENI. CDR3 in amino acids: CASSSSSGQSSTDTQYF. The covered CDR3 bases are TGTGCCAGCTCAAGCTCTAGCGGGCAATCTAGCACAGATACG.

Concerning this clone itself: The missing CDR3 end, 3 residues past where the read stops, is filled in from the germline J gene. The rearrangement joins TRBV10-3 to TRBJ1-6; no clear D gene. V shed 2 bases and J shed 7 bases, with 9 bases lying between them. Germline V gene data show CDR1 as ENHRY and CDR2 as SYGVKD. This CDR3 is 14 amino acids long. The CDR3 sequence: CAISELAGNSPLHF. The part of the CDR3 DNA that was read is TGTGCCATCAGTGAGCTTGCGGGGAATTCACCC.

With regard to this clone: Read coverage stops 3 residues before the CDR3 terminus; the germline J gene supplies the remainder. This chain uses TRBV18 with TRBJ1-1; a possible D gene is TRBD1 (6 bases). Trimming took 5 bases from V and 1 from J, leaving 14 bases between them. The length of the CDR3 is 15 residues. Looked up from germline, CDR1 is KGHSH and CDR2 is LQKENI. CDR3 sequence reads: CASSRLVTGNTEAFF. The sequenced part of the CDR3 DNA is TGTGCCAGCTCAAGGCTTGTGACAGGGAACACTGAA.

Turning to this clone: The read ends 3 residues before the CDR3 terminus; that terminus is restored from the germline J gene. The genes are TRBV10-3 and TRBJ2-7; no clear D gene. The CDR3 covers 15 residues. V lost 3 bases and J lost 0, with 12 bases in between. Germline CDR1 is ENHRY and CDR2 is SYGVKD. The CDR3: CAISDPAELSYEQYF. CDR3 DNA (partial): TGTGCCATCAGTGACCCGGCGGAACTCTCCTACGAG.

Comments on this clone: The sequence runs out 3 residues before the end of the CDR3; the remainder is reconstructed from the germline J gene. The chain uses TRBV28 and TRBJ2-7, with 11 bases fitting TRBD1. The V gene's germline CDR1 is MDHEN and CDR2 SYDVKM. The V and J ends lost 7 bases and 4 bases, in that order; junction bases with no gene match: 6. The CDR3 is made up of 14 amino acids. The CDR3 sequence is CASTPGQGVYEQYF. The CDR3 DNA, read in part, is TGTGCCAGCACTCCGGGACAGGGGGTGTACGAG.

This CDR3 is CASSPSGTSTDTQYF. CDR3 DNA (partial): TGTGCCAGCAGCCCCTCAGGGACTAGCACAGATACG. This rearrangement joins TRBV7-9 to TRBJ2-3; weak D call: TRBD2 (6 bases). The read is 3 residues too short to cover the CDR3 end, so that end is filled in from the germline J gene. CDR3 length equals 15 residues. The germline V gene has CDR1 SEHNR and CDR2 FQNEAQ (reference sequence). V lost 5 bases and J lost 0, with 12 bases in between.

Worth noting for this clone: Read sequence stops 3 residues before the CDR3 end, and the germline J gene provides the missing end. The V call is TRBV12-3 or TRBV12-4, the J call TRBJ2-2; D is perhaps TRBD1 (6 bases). This CDR3 spans 15 amino acids. The V end lost 6 bases, the J end lost 4 bases, and 15 bases lay between the germline ends. This CDR3 reads CASSPGQTLTGELFF. The covered CDR3 bases are TGTGCCAGCAGCCCGGGACAAACACTCACCGGGGAG.

In the case of this clone: The read finishes 3 residues shy of the CDR3 end, and the germline J gene is used to complete it. The V call is TRBV18, the J call TRBJ1-2; the D gene is possibly TRBD1 (5 bases). With 4 bases removed from V and 2 bases from J, the gap between germline ends came to 20 bases. CDR3 length: 17 residues. Germline CDR1 is KGHSH and CDR2 is LQKENI. The covered CDR3 bases are TGTGCCAGCTCACGAGCAACAGGTGAGGCGACCAACTATGGC. The encoded protein is CASSRATGEATNYG. Given in full, the CDR3 is CASSRATGEATNYGYTF.

Notes on this clone: The read terminates 3 residues ahead of where the CDR3 ends, so the germline J gene completes it. The chain joins TRBV20-1 to TRBJ2-2, with D perhaps matching TRBD1 (5 bases). Germline loops: CDR1 DFQATT, CDR2 SNEGSKA (reference sequence). There are 14 residues in the CDR3. V lost 4 bases and J 0 bases, leaving 9 bases between the germline ends. CDR3 DNA, as far as it was read: TGCAGTGCTACAGGGAACCCGAACACCGGGGAG. Protein product: CSATGNPNTGE. The whole CDR3 is CSATGNPNTGELFF.

This clone is called medium-sized based on its frequency. Sequencing ends 3 residues short of the CDR3 end; the germline J gene provides the rest. The chain employs TRBV7-7 and TRBJ2-6; D is perhaps TRBD1 (6 bases). V was pared by 3 bases and J by 0 bases, with 12 bases between. This CDR3 comprises 17 residues. Looked up from germline, CDR1 is SSHAT and CDR2 is FNYEAQ (reference sequence). The CDR3 protein is CASSFGTPSSGANVLTF. The CDR3 DNA, read in part, is TGTGCCAGCAGCTTTGGGACACCCAGCTCTGGGGCCAACGTC.

Regarding this clone: Read data end 3 residues before the CDR3 end; the end is taken from the germline J gene. The chain employs TRBV20-1 and TRBJ2-2, with 7 bases fitting TRBD2. Germline values: CDR1 DFQATT, CDR2 SNEGSKA (reference sequence). The V gene end was trimmed by 1 base and the J gene end by 0 bases; junction bases not matched to a gene: 2. This CDR3 has 15 residues. The CDR3 spells CSARVSGANTGELFF. The DNA read from the CDR3 is TGCAGTGCTAGAGTCAGCGGGGCGAACACCGGGGAG.

Comments on this clone: Read coverage stops 3 residues before the CDR3 terminus; the germline J gene supplies the remainder. The J gene is TRBJ1-2, the V gene TRBV7-8; 7 nucleotides match TRBD1. Germline values: CDR1 SGHVS, CDR2 FQNEAQ. CDR3 size: 16 residues. V lost 4 bases to trimming and J lost 2 bases; unmatched junction nucleotides: 10. Here the CDR3 reads CASSSLQGVSNYGYTF. The sequenced CDR3 bases are TGTGCCAGCAGCTCTTTGCAGGGGGTTTCCAACTATGGC.

Partial CDR3 DNA: TGCAGTGCTAGAGCGCAGGGTGTGGGGGCCAACGTC. Encoded protein: CSARAQGVGANV. The whole CDR3 sequence reads CSARAQGVGANVLTF. The rearrangement links TRBV20-1 to TRBJ2-6, with D tentatively TRBD1 (5 bases). The sequenced fragment ends 3 residues before the CDR3 boundary, so the rest is inferred from the germline J gene. The CDR3 is 15 amino acids. Germline CDR1 and CDR2: DFQATT and SNEGSKA (reference sequence). V shed 1 base and J shed 4 bases, with 11 bases lying between them.

Remarks on this clone: Sequencing ends 3 residues short of the CDR3 end; the germline J gene provides the rest. The chain joins TRBV6-4 to TRBJ2-3; TRBD2 aligns across 11 bases. V shed 4 bases, J shed 5 bases, and the junction held 5 bases outside the gene matches. Germline CDR1 and CDR2: MRHNA and SNTAGT. There are 15 residues in the CDR3. This CDR3 reads CASSGSGGAKDTQYF. The DNA read from the CDR3 is TGTGCCAGCAGTGGTAGCGGGGGGGCAAAAGATACG.

Remarks on this clone: Read data end 3 residues before the CDR3 end; the end is taken from the germline J gene. The rearrangement links TRBV5-1 to TRBJ1-4; perhaps TRBD1 as D (6 bases). CDR3 length equals 14 residues. CDR1 SGHRS and CDR2 YFSETQ come from the germline V gene. The V end lost 4 bases, the J end lost 6 bases, and 13 bases lay between the germline ends. CDR3 bases read: TGCGCCAGCAGCCCGGACAGCCATGATGAAAAA. Translating gives CASSPDSHDEK. The CDR3 in full is CASSPDSHDEKLFF.

With regard to this clone: The read comes to an end 3 residues before the CDR3 does, leaving the germline J gene to fill in the end. V gene TRBV19 combines with J gene TRBJ2-2; 7 nucleotides match TRBD2. This CDR3 contains 15 residues. J was trimmed by 4 bases and V by 3 bases; bases with no gene match: 5. Germline V gives CDR1 LNHDA, CDR2 SQIVND (reference sequence). Partial CDR3 DNA: TGTGCCAGTAGTATCCTAGCGGTAGGCACCGGGGAG. Encoded protein: CASSILAVGTGE. The CDR3, in full, reads CASSILAVGTGELFF. Complete variable domain (other parts from reference TRBV19 and TRBJ2-2): DGGITQSPKYLFRKEGQNVTLSCEQNLNHDAMYWYRQDPGQGLRLIYYSQIVNDFQKGDIAEGYSVSREKKESFPLTVTSAQKNPTAFYLCASSILAVGTGELFFGEGSRLTVL.

With respect to this clone: The CDR3 goes on 3 residues after the read ends, and that part is filled in from the germline J gene. This rearrangement joins TRBV4-1 to TRBJ2-7; TRBD2 matches at 9 bases. Germline CDR1 MGHRA, CDR2 YSYEKL. The CDR3 length is 16 residues. The V gene end was trimmed by 4 bases and the J gene end by 4 bases; junction bases not matched to a gene: 11. The CDR3 DNA, read in part, is TGCGCCAGCAGCCCCCTTCCGCAGCGGGAGGAATACGAG. Translated, it gives CASSPLPQREEYE. The full CDR3 is CASSPLPQREEYEQYF.

Concerning this clone itself: The read terminates 3 residues before the CDR3 end, so the remaining end is supplied by the germline J gene. The V gene is TRBV5-1, the J gene TRBJ2-2, with D hard to call. The CDR3 spans 13 residues. CDR1 SGHRS and CDR2 YFSETQ come from the germline V gene. Trimming cost V 0 bases and J 7 bases, with 7 bases left between them. Partial CDR3 DNA: TGCGCCAGCAGCTTGGAAACGGTCGGGGAG. It codes for CASSLETVGE. The whole CDR3 region reads CASSLETVGELFF.

In the case of this clone: Read data end 3 residues before the CDR3 end; the end is taken from the germline J gene. The chain uses TRBV7-2 and TRBJ2-3; 9 bases agree with TRBD2. Looked up from germline, CDR1 is SGHTA and CDR2 is FQGNSA. With V trimmed by 0 bases and J by 3 bases, 7 bases remained unmatched. This CDR3 region has 17 residues. The sequenced part of the CDR3 DNA is TGTGCCAGCAGCTTAGCGAATGGCGGGGGGGCAACAGATACG. It translates to CASSLANGGGATDT. The full CDR3 is CASSLANGGGATDTQYF.

Turning to this clone: The read falls 3 residues short of the CDR3 end, and the missing part is taken from the germline J gene. The chain recombines TRBV19 with TRBJ1-4; a possible D gene is TRBD1 (6 bases). V shed 4 bases and J shed 4 bases, with 10 bases lying between them. This CDR3 comprises 14 residues. Germline CDR1 reads LNHDA; CDR2 reads SQIVND (reference sequence). The CDR3 region is CASSRRQDNEKLFF. The DNA read from the CDR3 is TGTGCCAGTAGTAGGAGACAGGATAATGAAAAA.

On this clone itself: The CDR3 is cut off 3 residues early in the read; its end comes from the germline J gene. The rearrangement links TRBV19 to TRBJ1-2; D is possibly TRBD1 (6 bases). From germline, CDR1 is LNHDA and CDR2 SQIVND (reference sequence). Deletions cut 6 bases from V and 4 bases from J, with 12 bases between. There are 13 residues in the CDR3. The CDR3 loop is CASRWGPGYGYTF. Incomplete CDR3 DNA: TGTGCCAGTAGATGGGGGCCTGGCTATGGC.

Comment on this clone: The observed sequence ends 3 residues before the CDR3 terminus, with the missing tail filled in from the germline J gene. The chain joins TRBV2 to TRBJ2-1, with TRBD2 identical over 9 bases. CDR3 length: 14 residues. The V gene's germline CDR1 is SNHLY and CDR2 FYNNEI. The V and J ends lost 3 bases and 9 bases, in that order; junction bases with no gene match: 6. The CDR3 bases that were read are TGTGCCAGCAGTGACATAGCGGGAGTGGCTGAG. Its protein product is CASSDIAGVAE. The entire CDR3 is CASSDIAGVAEQFF.